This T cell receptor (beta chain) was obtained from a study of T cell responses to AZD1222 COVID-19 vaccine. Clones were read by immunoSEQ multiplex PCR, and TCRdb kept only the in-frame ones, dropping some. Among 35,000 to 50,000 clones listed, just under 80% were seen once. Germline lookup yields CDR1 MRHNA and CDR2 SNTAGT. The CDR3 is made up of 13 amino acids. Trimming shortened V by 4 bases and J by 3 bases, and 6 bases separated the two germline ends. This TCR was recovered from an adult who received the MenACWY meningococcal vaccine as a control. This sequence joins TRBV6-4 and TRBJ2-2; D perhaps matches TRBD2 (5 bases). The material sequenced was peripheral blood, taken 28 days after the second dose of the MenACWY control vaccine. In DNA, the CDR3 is TGTGCCAGCAGTGCGGGATACACCGGGGAGCTGTTTTTT. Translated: CASSAGYTGELFF.